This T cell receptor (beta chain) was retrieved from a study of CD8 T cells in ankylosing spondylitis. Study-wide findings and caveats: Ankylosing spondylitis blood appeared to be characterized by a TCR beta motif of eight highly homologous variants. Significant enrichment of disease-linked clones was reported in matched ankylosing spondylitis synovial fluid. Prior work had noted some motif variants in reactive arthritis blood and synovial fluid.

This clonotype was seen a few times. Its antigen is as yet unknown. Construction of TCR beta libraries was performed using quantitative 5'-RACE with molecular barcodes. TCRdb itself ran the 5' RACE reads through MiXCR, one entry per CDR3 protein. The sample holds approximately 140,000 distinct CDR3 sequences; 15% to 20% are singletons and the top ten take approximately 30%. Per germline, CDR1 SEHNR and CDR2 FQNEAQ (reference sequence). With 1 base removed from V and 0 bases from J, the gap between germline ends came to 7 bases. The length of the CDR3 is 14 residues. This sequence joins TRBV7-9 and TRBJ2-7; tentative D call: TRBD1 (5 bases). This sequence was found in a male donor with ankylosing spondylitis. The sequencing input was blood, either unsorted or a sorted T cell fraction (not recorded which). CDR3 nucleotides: TGTGCCAGCAGCTTAGGACAGACCTCCTACGAGCAGTACTTC. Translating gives CASSLGQTSYEQYF.